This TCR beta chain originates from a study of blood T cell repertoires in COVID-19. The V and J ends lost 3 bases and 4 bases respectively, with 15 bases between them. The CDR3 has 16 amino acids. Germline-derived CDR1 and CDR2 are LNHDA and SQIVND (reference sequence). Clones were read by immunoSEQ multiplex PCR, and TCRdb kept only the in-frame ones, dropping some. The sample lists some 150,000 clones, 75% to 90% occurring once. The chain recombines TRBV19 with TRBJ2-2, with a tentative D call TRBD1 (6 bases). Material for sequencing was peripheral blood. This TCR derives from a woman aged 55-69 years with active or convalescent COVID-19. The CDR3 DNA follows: TGTGCCAGTAGTATGCCCTGGGGGCAGGGCACCGGGGAGCTGTTTTTT. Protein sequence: CASSMPWGQGTGELFF.